The clone carrying this T cell receptor (beta chain) came up a few times. Its antigen is unidentified. The data were obtained in a study of T-cell memory formation after mild COVID-19. Overall study context: Largely donor-specific TCR clusters were found. Findings of the study overall: Mainly CM and EM harbored the contracting CD4+ clones; mainly EMRA harbored the CD8+ ones. There were some responding clones in pre-infection memory, which suggested that cross-reactive memory had joined.

TCR alpha and TCR beta cDNA libraries carrying sample barcodes and UMIs were produced by 5'RACE using constant-segment primers. TCRdb redid the calling of the 5' RACE reads with MiXCR, one entry per CDR3 protein. The table has around 410,000 distinct CDR3 sequences, more than 20% seen once; the top ten hold over 10%. The source is an adult woman who had mild COVID-19 (a few samples of this study predate the infection). Cell type and time point are not known. Sequencing was carried out using PBMCs or a T cell subset sorted from them (not recorded which).

Here the CDR3 DNA reads TGTGCCAGCAGCGTTGCGGGGCCTCCAAACACTGAAGCTTTCTTT. It yields the protein CASSVAGPPNTEAFF. The chain couples TRBV7-9 to TRBJ1-1; D is possibly TRBD1 (5 bases). The CDR3 runs to 15 residues. The germline V and J ends were trimmed by 5 bases and 2 bases, with 15 bases remaining between them. Germline V gene sequence: CDR1 SEHNR, CDR2 FQNEAQ (reference sequence).